This is a list of T cell receptor beta chains from one sample in a study of T-cell memory formation after mild COVID-19. TCRdb recomputed calls from the 5' RACE reads with MiXCR, one row per CDR3 protein. The table has a few hundred thousand distinct CDR3 sequences, over 15% seen once. Sequencing was carried out using PBMCs or a T cell subset sorted from them (not recorded which). The receptors shown here come from a man younger than 35 who had mild COVID-19 (a few samples of this study predate the infection). Cell type and time point are not known. The CDR3 runs from the conserved cysteine through the conserved F or W. The order of the fields is J gene, CDR3 length, V gene, D gene, clone size, CDR3 protein, CDR3 DNA. A D gene is named only where the DNA matches it firmly. The listing skips clone size in some rows; elsewhere it reads once, few, many or a size class.

TRBJ1-1,14,TRBV4-1,.,few,CASSRYRDNTEAFF,TGCGCCAGCAGCCGCTACCGGGACAACACTGAAGCTTTCTTT
TRBJ1-6,14,TRBV7-9,.,.,CASSLTGDTTPLHF,TGTGCCAGCAGCTTGACAGGTGATACGACCCCCCTCCACTTT
TRBJ2-1,14,TRBV6-2/TRBV6-3,.,few,CASSPISPHGEQFF,TGTGCCAGCAGCCCCATCTCCCCTCACGGCGAGCAGTTCTTC
TRBJ2-7,14,TRBV12-3/TRBV12-4,.,.,CASRDGPGDYEQYF,TGTGCCAGCAGGGACGGGCCGGGAGATTACGAGCAGTACTTC
TRBJ2-3,14,TRBV7-9,.,few,CASSPGVWEDTQYF,TGTGCCAGCAGCCCGGGGGTATGGGAAGATACGCAGTATTTT
TRBJ1-2,14,TRBV28,TRBD1,few,CASSFTGQGTPYTF,TGTGCCAGCAGTTTTACGGGACAGGGGACACCCTACACCTTC
TRBJ2-3,14,TRBV28,TRBD1,.,CASSWQGVAGGRYF,TGTGCCAGCAGCTGGCAAGGGGTCGCAGGGGGCCGGTATTTT
TRBJ2-3,20,TRBV28,TRBD2,few,CASSESGTSGGGRFPDTQYF,TGTGCCAGCAGTGAGTCCGGGACTAGCGGGGGAGGCAGGTTTCCAGATACGCAGTATTTT
TRBJ2-5,15,TRBV7-3,.,.,CASSQTGPYGETQYF,TGTGCCAGCAGCCAAACAGGACCGTACGGGGAGACCCAGTACTTC
TRBJ2-7,14,TRBV18,.,.,CASSPGTLQNEQYF,TGTGCCAGCTCACCCGGGACGCTCCAAAACGAGCAGTACTTC
TRBJ1-1,15,TRBV4-3,.,.,CASSLSSGGGTEAFF,TGCGCCAGCAGCCTTTCCTCCGGGGGCGGCACTGAAGCTTTCTTT
TRBJ2-1,12,TRBV29-1,.,.,CSVTGLADEQFF,TGCAGCGTTACAGGGCTAGCGGATGAGCAGTTCTTC
TRBJ2-3,18,TRBV24-1,TRBD2,few,CATSDRGERGGSTDTQYF,TGTGCCACCAGTGATCGTGGCGAGCGGGGGGGAAGCACAGATACGCAGTATTTT
TRBJ1-2,11,TRBV4-2,.,few,CASSYNRLPTF,TGTGCCAGCAGCTATAACAGGCTTCCCACCTTC
TRBJ2-3,17,TRBV4-1,TRBD2,.,CASSHRGGAVGTDTQYF,TGCGCCAGCAGCCATCGCGGGGGGGCGGTTGGCACAGATACGCAGTATTTT
TRBJ1-2,15,TRBV12-3/TRBV12-4,TRBD1,.,CASSVVRGLNYGYTF,TGTGCCAGCAGCGTCGTCAGGGGGCTTAACTATGGCTACACCTTC
TRBJ2-5,13,TRBV20-1,TRBD2,.,CSATGTSLETQYF,TGCAGTGCTACCGGGACTAGTTTAGAGACCCAGTACTTC
TRBJ2-5,13,TRBV14,.,.,CDSSPRMRETQYF,TGTGACAGCAGCCCAAGGATGCGGGAGACCCAGTACTTC
TRBJ1-2,14,TRBV5-1,.,few,CASSLVGGNYGYTF,TGCGCCAGCAGCTTGGTTGGGGGTAACTATGGCTACACCTTC
TRBJ2-1,16,TRBV6-2/TRBV6-3,TRBD2,.,CASSSAGGASYNEQFF,TGTGCCAGCAGCTCCGCCGGGGGGGCGTCCTACAATGAGCAGTTCTTC
TRBJ2-5,13,TRBV18,.,.,CASSRDIQETQYF,TGTGCCAGCTCACGGGACATCCAAGAGACCCAGTACTTC
TRBJ1-1,12,TRBV10-3,.,few,CAIRDQGTEAFF,TGTGCCATCAGGGACCAAGGGACTGAAGCTTTCTTT
TRBJ1-1,12,TRBV18,.,few,CASYKVNTEAFF,TGTGCCAGCTACAAAGTGAACACTGAAGCTTTCTTT
TRBJ2-3,14,TRBV10-3,TRBD2,few,CAISSGGAPDTQYF,TGTGCCATCAGTAGCGGGGGGGCCCCGGATACGCAGTATTTT
TRBJ2-5,14,TRBV20-1,TRBD1,.,CSAGTGGRQETQYF,TGCAGTGCTGGGACAGGGGGTAGGCAGGAGACCCAGTACTTC
TRBJ2-3,16,TRBV4-2,.,many,CASSQDEATSTDTQYF,TGCGCCAGCAGCCAAGACGAGGCTACTAGCACAGATACGCAGTATTTT
TRBJ1-1,13,TRBV7-9,.,few,CASSRLTGDEAFF,TGTGCCAGCAGCCGACTGACAGGAGACGAAGCTTTCTTT
TRBJ2-6,20,TRBV15,TRBD1,.,CATSREVLGTGDSGANVLTF,TGTGCCACCAGCAGAGAGGTATTGGGGACAGGAGACTCTGGGGCCAACGTCCTGACTTTC
TRBJ2-3,14,TRBV5-1,TRBD1,.,CASTRDRGPNTQYF,TGCGCCAGCACCCGGGACAGGGGGCCAAATACGCAGTATTTT
TRBJ2-5,16,TRBV7-8,TRBD2,.,CASSFTGTSGAPTQYF,TGTGCCAGCAGCTTTACCGGGACTAGCGGGGCTCCGACCCAGTACTTC
TRBJ2-5,14,TRBV7-6,.,few,CASSLEGSQETQYF,TGTGCCAGCAGCTTAGAGGGATCTCAAGAGACCCAGTACTTC
TRBJ2-7,13,TRBV5-6,.,many,CASSLAGPYEQYF,TGTGCCAGCAGCTTGGCTGGACCATACGAGCAGTACTTC
TRBJ2-5,16,TRBV20-1,.,few,CSASPLSGGPRGTQYF,TGCAGTGCTTCCCCTTTATCAGGGGGGCCGCGAGGGACCCAGTACTTC
TRBJ2-7,13,TRBV5-1,.,few,CASSPRAPYEQYF,TGCGCCAGCAGCCCCAGAGCCCCCTACGAGCAGTACTTC
TRBJ2-1,15,TRBV12-3/TRBV12-4,.,.,CASSPGTFSYNEQFF,TGTGCCAGCAGTCCAGGGACATTCTCCTACAATGAGCAGTTCTTC
TRBJ2-7,16,TRBV25-1,TRBD2,few,CASSGVSGGAGYEQYF,TGTGCCAGCAGTGGGGTTAGCGGGGGGGCAGGCTACGAGCAGTACTTC